This T cell receptor beta chain was recovered during a study of T-cell reconstitution after alpha-beta-depleted transplantation in children. After removal of 1 base from V and 3 bases from J, the junction contained 2 bases not matched to a gene. CDR1 is SGHVS, CDR2 FNYEAQ, per germline. CDR3 length: 15 residues. This clonotype has at least ten counts. Unique molecular identifiers were incorporated into the prepared TCRbeta library. TCRdb recomputed calls from the PCR reads with MiXCR, one row per CDR3 protein. Altogether 440,000 or so distinct CDR3 sequences are present, approximately 10% being singletons, with the ten largest covering roughly 5.5%.

The sample consisted of PBMCs from the stem cell graft donor, taken from the stem cell graft. The rearrangement joins TRBV7-6 to TRBJ2-1; TRBD2 agrees at 8 bases. The clonotype originates from a human donor who donated a stem cell graft to a child with acute myeloid leukemia. The CDR3 bases are TGTGCCAGCAGCTTAGTAGCGGGAATCTACAATGAGCAGTTCTTC. Residues: CASSLVAGIYNEQFF.